This T cell receptor beta chain appears in the sequencing data of a study of Tregs in tolerant kidney transplant recipients. Study-level results: Few patients were studied, so findings need validation in larger groups. Biological reproducibility was not directly addressed, but technical replication error appeared minimal.

Comments on this clone: The target antigen is unknown.

The nonmyeloablative bone marrow transplants came from related graft donors, with transient mixed chimerism. Thawed PBMCs were FACS-sorted into unstimulated CD4+CD25+CD127- regulatory T cells, CD4+CD25- non-regulatory cells, CD4 and CD8 cells. TCRdb keeps only in-frame clones here, not all; method: immunoSEQ multiplex PCR. The sample lists approximately 82,000 clones; 80% to 95% were seen once. This sequence was found in a human patient who received a combined kidney and bone marrow transplant. Some of the T cells might come from the graft donor. The material sequenced was CD4+ T cells from blood (PBMCs), taken 12 months after the transplant.

CDR3 loop: CASRRDSQETQYF. Here the CDR3 DNA reads TGTGCCAGTAGGAGGGACAGTCAAGAGACCCAGTACTTC. V is TRBV19 and J is TRBJ2-5; TRBD1 agrees at 7 bases. Germline assignment: CDR1 LNHDA and CDR2 SQIVND (reference sequence). The ends lost 6 bases at V and 2 bases at J; junction bases unmatched: 3. The CDR3 is 13 residues long.